What follows is one T cell receptor (beta chain) and its context. Its matching antigen is unknown. At one end, the junction sequence differs from germline, possibly due to a read error. The study sampled nominally healthy donors, though unrecorded immune exposures were likely. PCR used 60 Vbeta primers and 13 Jbeta primers. The table came from immunoSEQ multiplex PCR; TCRdb's copy has only in-frame clones and leaves some out. The data show over 200,000 clones, with about 72% seen just once and less than 4.5% held by the top ten. The data belong to a study of cytomegalovirus exposure and HLA in healthy donors. Broader study findings: Later findings reportedly placed an Asian-associated ancestry cluster below the roughly 690-donor mean for N-insertions. Earlier findings revealed that most TCR beta V segments proved productive either about 90% or about 30% of the time.

This CDR3 has 13 residues. Germline V lookup: CDR1 SEHNR, CDR2 FQNEAQ (reference sequence). The chain uses TRBV7-9 and TRBJ1-2, with D maybe TRBD1 (6 bases). This receptor was taken from a male donor in good health and CMV-seronegative. The material sequenced was PBMCs. DNA for the CDR3: TGTTCCAGCAGCTTAGGACAGAACTATGGCTACACCTTC. Encoded protein: CSSSLGQNYGYTF.